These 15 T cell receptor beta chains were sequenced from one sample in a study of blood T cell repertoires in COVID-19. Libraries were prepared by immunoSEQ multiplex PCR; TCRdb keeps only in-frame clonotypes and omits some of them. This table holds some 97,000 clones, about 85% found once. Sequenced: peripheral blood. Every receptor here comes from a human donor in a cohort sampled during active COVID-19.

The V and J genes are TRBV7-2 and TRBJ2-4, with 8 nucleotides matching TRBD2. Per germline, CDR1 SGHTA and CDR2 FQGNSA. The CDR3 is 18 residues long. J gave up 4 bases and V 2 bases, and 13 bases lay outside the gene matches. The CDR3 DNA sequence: TGTGCCAGCAGCTTACTCGGGGTTCAACTAGCGGTAAAAAACATTCAGTACTTC. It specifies CASSLLGVQLAVKNIQYF.

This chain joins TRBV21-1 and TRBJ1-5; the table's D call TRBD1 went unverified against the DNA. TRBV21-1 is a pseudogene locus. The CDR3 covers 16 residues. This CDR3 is CASSKKGTGEDQPQHF. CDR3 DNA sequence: TGTGCCAGCAGCAAAAAAGGGACAGGGGAAGATCAGCCCCAGCATTTT.

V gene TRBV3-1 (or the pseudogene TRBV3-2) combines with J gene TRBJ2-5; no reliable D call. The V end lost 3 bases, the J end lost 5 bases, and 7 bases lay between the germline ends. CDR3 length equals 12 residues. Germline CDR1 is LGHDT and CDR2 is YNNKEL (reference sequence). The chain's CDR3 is CASSQNRETQYF. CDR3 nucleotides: TGTGCCAGCAGCCAGAACCGGGAGACCCAGTACTTC.

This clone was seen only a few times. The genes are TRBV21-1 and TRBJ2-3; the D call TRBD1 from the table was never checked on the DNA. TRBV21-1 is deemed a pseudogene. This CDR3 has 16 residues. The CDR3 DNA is TGTGCCAGCAGCAAAGATAGGGACAGGGTCACAGATACGCAGTATTTT. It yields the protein CASSKDRDRVTDTQYF.

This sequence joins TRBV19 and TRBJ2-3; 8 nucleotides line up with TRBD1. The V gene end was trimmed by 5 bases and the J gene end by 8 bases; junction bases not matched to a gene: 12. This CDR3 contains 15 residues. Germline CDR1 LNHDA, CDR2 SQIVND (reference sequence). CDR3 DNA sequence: TGTGCCAGTAGTCGGCAGGCAGGGGGCTGGGGTACGCAGTATTTT. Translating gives CASSRQAGGWGTQYF.

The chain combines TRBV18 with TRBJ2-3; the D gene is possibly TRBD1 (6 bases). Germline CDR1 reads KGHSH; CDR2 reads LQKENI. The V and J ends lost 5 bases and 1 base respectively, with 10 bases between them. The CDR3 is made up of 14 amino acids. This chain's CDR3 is CASSTWTGTDTQYF. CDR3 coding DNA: TGTGCCAGCTCAACGTGGACAGGCACAGATACGCAGTATTTT.

The CDR3 DNA sequence: TGCGCCAGCAGCCAAGATTTTTCTAGCAACACCGGGGAGCTGTTTTTT. It yields the protein CASSQDFSSNTGELFF. The rearrangement joins TRBV4-3 to TRBJ2-2; D may be TRBD2 (5 bases). V lost 0 bases and J lost 2, with 10 bases in between. CDR3 size: 16 residues. Germline loops: CDR1 LGHNA, CDR2 YSLEER.

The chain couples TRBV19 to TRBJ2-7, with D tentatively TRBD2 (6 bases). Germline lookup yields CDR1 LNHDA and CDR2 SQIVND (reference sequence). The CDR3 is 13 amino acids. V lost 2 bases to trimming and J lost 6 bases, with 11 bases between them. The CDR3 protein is CASSIFPSAEQYF. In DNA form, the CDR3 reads TGTGCCAGTAGTATATTCCCTAGCGCCGAGCAGTACTTC.

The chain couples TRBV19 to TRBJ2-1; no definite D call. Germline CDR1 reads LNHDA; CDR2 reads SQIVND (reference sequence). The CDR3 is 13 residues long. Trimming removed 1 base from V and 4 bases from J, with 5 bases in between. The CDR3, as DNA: TGTGCCAGTAGTATAGGTCTTTACAATGAGCAGTTCTTC. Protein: CASSIGLYNEQFF.

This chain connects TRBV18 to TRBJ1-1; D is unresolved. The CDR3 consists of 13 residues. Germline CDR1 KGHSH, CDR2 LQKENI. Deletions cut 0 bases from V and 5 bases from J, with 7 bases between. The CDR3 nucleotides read TGTGCCAGCTCACCACCCTGGGAGACTGAAGCTTTCTTT. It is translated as CASSPPWETEAFF.

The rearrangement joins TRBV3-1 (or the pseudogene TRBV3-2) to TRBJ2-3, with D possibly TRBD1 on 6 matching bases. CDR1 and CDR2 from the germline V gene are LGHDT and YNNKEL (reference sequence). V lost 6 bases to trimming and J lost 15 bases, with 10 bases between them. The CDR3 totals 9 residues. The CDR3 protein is CASRTGHYF. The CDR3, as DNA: TGTGCCAGCAGGACGGGACACTATTTT.

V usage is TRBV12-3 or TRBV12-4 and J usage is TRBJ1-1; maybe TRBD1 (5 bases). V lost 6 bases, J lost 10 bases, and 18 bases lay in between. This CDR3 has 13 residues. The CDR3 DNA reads TGTGCCAGCAGAAATCAGGGTGATCGTCGAGCTTTCTTT. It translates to CASRNQGDRRAFF.

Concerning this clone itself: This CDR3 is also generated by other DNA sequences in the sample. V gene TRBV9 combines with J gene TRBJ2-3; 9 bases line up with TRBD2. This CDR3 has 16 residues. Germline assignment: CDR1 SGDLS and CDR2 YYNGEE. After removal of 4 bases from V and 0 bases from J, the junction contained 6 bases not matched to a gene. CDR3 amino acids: CASSPLAGSSTDTQYF. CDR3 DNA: TGTGCCAGCAGCCCCCTAGCGGGGTCTAGCACAGATACGCAGTATTTT. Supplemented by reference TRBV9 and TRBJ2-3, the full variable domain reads DSGVTQTPKHLITATGQRVTLRCSPRSGDLSVYWYQQSLDQGLQFLIQYYNGEERAKGNILERFSAQQFPDLHSELNLSSLELGDSALYFCASSPLAGSSTDTQYFGPGTRLTVL.

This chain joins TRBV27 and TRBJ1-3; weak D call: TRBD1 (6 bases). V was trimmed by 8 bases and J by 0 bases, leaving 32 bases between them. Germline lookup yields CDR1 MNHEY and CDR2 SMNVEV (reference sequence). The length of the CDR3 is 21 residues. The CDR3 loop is CASPPPTTPLDSQSSGNTIYF. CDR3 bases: TGTGCCAGCCCGCCCCCCACCACTCCACTGGACAGCCAGAGCTCTGGAAACACCATATATTTT.

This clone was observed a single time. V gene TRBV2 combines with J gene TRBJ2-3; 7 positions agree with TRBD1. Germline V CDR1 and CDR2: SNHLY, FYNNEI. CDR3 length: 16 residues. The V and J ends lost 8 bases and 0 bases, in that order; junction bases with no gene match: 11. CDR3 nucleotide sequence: TGTGCCAGCGGGGACAGCCAACTCTCTAGCACAGATACGCAGTATTTT. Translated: CASGDSQLSSTDTQYF.